This entry is about one T cell receptor (beta chain). The sample comes from a study of cytomegalovirus exposure and HLA in healthy donors. Researchers ran the PCR with 60 Vbeta and 13 Jbeta primers. Repertoires were generated with immunoSEQ multiplex PCR, while TCRdb's copy carries only in-frame clones and drops some. The repertoire holds roughly 160,000 clones, about 80% seen once, with around 1.3% in the top ten. Trimming removed 2 bases at V and 8 bases at J, with 16 bases between. Germline V gene sequence: CDR1 SGDLS, CDR2 YYNGEE. This CDR3 has 15 amino acids. Sequencing input: PBMCs. The rearrangement joins TRBV9 to TRBJ1-4; D is possibly TRBD1 (5 bases). This clonotype originated in a woman between 50 and 59 years old in good health and CMV-seronegative. The CDR3 bases are TGTGCCAGCAGCGTGGCCGGATACCCAGGGGAAAAACTGTTTTTT. It specifies CASSVAGYPGEKLFF.